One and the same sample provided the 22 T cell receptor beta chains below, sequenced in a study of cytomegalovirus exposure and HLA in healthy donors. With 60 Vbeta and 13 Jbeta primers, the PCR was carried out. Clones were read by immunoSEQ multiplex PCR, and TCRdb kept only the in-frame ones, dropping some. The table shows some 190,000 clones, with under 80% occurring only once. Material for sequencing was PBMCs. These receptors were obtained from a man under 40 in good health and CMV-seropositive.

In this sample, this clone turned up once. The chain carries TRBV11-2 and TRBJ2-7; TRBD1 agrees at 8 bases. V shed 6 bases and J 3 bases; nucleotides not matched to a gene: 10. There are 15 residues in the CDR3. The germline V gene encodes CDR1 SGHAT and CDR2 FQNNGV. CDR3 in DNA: TGTGCCAGCAGACCCGCGGGACAGGCCCTCTACGAGCAGTACTTC. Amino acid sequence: CASRPAGQALYEQYF.

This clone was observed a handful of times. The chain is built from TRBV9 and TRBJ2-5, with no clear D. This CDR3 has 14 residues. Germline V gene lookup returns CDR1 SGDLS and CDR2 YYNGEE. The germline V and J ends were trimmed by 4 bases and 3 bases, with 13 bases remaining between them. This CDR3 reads CASSPPYREETQYF. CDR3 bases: TGTGCCAGCAGCCCCCCTTATCGGGAAGAGACCCAGTACTTC.

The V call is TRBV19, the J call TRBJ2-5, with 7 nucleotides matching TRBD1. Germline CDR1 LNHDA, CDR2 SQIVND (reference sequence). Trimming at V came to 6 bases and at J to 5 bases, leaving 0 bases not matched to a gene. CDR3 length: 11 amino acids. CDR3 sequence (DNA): TGTGCCAGTAGCAGGGGGGAGACCCAGTACTTC. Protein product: CASSRGETQYF.

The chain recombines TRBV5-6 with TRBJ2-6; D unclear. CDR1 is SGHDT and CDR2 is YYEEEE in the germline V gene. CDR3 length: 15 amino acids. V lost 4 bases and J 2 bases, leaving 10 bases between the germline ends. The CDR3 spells CASSRPAAGANVLTF. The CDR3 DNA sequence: TGTGCCAGCAGCAGGCCGGCGGCTGGGGCCAACGTCCTGACTTTC.

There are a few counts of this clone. Here the CDR3 DNA reads TGTGCCAGCTCACCACCGGGCACAGGGCACCGGATGAACACTGAAGCTTTCTTT. Its translation: CASSPPGTGHRMNTEAFF. V and J are TRBV18 and TRBJ1-1; perhaps TRBD1 as D (6 bases). The CDR3 has 18 amino acids. Germline V gene sequence: CDR1 KGHSH, CDR2 LQKENI. The germline V and J ends were trimmed by 0 bases and 0 bases, with 17 bases remaining between them.

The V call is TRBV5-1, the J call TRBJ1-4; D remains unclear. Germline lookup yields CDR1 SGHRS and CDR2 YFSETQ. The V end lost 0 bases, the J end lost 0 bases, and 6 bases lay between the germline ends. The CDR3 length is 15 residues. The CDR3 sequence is CASSLGQATNEKLFF. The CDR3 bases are TGCGCCAGCAGCTTGGGGCAGGCAACTAATGAAAAACTGTTTTTT.

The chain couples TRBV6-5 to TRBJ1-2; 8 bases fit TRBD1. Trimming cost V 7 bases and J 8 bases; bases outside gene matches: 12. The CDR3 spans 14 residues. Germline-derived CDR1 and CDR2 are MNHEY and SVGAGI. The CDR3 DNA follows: TGTGCCAGCACCCCCCTGCAGGGGGCTGGAGGCTACACCTTC. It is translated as CASTPLQGAGGYTF.

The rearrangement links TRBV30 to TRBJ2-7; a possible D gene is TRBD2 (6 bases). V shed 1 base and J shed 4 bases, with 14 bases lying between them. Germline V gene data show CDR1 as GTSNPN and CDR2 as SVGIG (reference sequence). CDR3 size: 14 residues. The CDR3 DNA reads TGTGCCTGGAGTGATTTCGCGGGGCAATACGAGCAGTACTTC. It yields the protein CAWSDFAGQYEQYF.

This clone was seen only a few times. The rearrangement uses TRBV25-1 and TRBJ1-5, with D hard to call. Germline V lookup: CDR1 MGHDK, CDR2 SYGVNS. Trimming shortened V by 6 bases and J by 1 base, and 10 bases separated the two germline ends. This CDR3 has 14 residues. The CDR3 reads CASSRAGSNQPQHF. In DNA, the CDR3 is TGTGCCAGCAGCCGCGCGGGGAGCAATCAGCCCCAGCATTTT.

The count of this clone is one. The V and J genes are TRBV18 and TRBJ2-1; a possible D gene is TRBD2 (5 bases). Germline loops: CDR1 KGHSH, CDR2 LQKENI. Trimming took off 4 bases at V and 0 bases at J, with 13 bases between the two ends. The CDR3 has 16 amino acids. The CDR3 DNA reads TGTGCCAGCTCACTGAGGACTCCCAGCTCCTACAATGAGCAGTTCTTC. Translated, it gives CASSLRTPSSYNEQFF.

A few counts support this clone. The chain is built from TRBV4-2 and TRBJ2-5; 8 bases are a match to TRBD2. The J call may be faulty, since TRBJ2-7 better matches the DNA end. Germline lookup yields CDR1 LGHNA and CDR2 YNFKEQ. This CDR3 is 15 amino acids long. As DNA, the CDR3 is TGTGCCAGCAGCCATTCCGGGACTAGTTCCTACGAGCAGTACTTC. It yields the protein CASSHSGTSSYEQYF.

The CDR3 reads CASTGQGAGNQPQHF. The CDR3 bases are TGTGCCAGCACCGGACAGGGGGCCGGCAATCAGCCCCAGCATTTT. V gene TRBV6-1 combines with J gene TRBJ1-5; 11 bases line up with TRBD1. Germline lookup yields CDR1 MNHNS and CDR2 SASEGT. The CDR3 sequence is 15 residues long. The trim removed 7 bases at V and 2 bases at J, leaving 4 bases unmatched.

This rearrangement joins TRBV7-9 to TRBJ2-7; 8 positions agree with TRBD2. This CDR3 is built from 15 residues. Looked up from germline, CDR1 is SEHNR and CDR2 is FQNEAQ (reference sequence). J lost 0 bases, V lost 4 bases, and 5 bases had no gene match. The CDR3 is CASSSREGFSYEQYF. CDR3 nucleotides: TGTGCCAGCAGCTCCCGGGAGGGGTTCTCCTACGAGCAGTACTTC.

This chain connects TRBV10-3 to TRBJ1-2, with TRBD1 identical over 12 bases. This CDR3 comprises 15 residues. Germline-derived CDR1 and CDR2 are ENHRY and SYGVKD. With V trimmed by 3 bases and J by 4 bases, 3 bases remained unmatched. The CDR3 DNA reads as TGTGCCATCAGTGAAGGGACAGGGGGCAGCTATGGCTACACCTTC. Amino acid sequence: CAISEGTGGSYGYTF.

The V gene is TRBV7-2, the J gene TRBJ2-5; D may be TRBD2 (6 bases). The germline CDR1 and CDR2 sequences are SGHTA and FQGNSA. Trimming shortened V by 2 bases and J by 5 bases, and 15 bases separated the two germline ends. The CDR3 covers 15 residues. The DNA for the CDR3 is TGTGCCAGCAGCTTAACGCGGGGTGGTGGTGAGACCCAGTACTTC. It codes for CASSLTRGGGETQYF.

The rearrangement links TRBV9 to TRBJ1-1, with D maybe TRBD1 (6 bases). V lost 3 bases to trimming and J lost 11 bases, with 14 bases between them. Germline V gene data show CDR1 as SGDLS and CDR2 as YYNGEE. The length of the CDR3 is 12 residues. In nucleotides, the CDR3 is TGTGCCAGCAGCGCGACACAGGGTTTGGCTTTCTTT. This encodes CASSATQGLAFF.

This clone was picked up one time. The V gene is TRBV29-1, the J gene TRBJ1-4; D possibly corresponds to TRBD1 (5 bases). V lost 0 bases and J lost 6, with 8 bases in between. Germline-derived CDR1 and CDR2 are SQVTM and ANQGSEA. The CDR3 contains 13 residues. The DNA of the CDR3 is TGCAGCGTTGAAGAGGGAGGGGATGAAAAACTGTTTTTT. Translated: CSVEEGGDEKLFF.

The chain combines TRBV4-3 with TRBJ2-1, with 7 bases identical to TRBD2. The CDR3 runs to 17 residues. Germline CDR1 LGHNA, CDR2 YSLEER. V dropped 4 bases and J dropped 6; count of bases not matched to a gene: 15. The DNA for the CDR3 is TGCGCCAGCAGCCGATTACCGGGGGGTTTATTCCCCAATGAGCAGTTCTTC. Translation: CASSRLPGGLFPNEQFF.

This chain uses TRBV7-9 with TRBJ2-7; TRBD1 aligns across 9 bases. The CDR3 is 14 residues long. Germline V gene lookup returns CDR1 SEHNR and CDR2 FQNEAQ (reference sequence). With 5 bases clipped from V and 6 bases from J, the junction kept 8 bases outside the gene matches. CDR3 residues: CASSLGDRVVEQYF. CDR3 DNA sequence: TGTGCCAGCAGCCTGGGGGACAGGGTTGTCGAGCAGTACTTC.

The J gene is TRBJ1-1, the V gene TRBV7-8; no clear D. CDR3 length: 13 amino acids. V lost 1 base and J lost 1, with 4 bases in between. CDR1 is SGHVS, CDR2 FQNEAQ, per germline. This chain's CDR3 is CASSLGRNTEAFF. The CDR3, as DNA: TGTGCCAGCAGCTTAGGCAGGAACACTGAAGCTTTCTTT.

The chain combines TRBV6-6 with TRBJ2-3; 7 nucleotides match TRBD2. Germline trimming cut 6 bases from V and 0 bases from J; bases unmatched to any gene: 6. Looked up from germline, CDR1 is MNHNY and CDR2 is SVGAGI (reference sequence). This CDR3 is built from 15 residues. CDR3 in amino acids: CASSKLAESTDTQYF. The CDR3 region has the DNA TGTGCCAGCAGCAAGCTAGCGGAAAGCACAGATACGCAGTATTTT.

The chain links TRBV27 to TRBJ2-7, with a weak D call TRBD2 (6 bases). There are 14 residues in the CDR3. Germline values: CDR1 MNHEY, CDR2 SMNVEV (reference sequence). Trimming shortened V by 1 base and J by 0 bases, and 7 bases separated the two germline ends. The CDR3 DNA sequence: TGTGCCAGCAGTTTATTCGGGAGCTCCTACGAGCAGTACTTC. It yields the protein CASSLFGSSYEQYF.